The clone carrying this TCR beta chain has at least ten counts. The antigen is not known. These data originate in a study of regulatory T cells in long-lasting Graves disease. Time point reported: newly diagnosed GD, antithyroid drugs for less than 3 months. Scientists built the TCR library using RNA that was extracted from PBMCs. General study findings and limits: With a few thousand shared public clonotypes, persistent patients exceeded new patients, who shared approximately 880.

For TCR beta, libraries came from iRepertoire HTBI primers and Arm-PCR of CDR3 regions. TCRdb reprocessed the multiplex PCR reads via MiXCR and lists one record per CDR3 protein. This sample has 350,000 to 450,000 distinct CDR3 sequences, with 15% found just once. These records were also assigned to another study, of T cells in Graves' hyperthyroidism and ophthalmopathy. In that study: Over 18 months, lack of ophthalmopathy progression marked Graves' hyperthyroidism as stable. A 13 V-J model separated ophthalmopathy from stable hyperthyroidism.

The sample here was peripheral blood mononuclear cells (PBMCs), taken at new diagnosis, from a patient treated with antithyroid drugs. This TCR derives from a woman between 25 and 40 years old with Graves disease.

The DNA of the CDR3 is TGTGCCAGCAGTTTGGGCGGGGCACGGACCGGGGAGCTGTTTTTT. Translated, it gives CASSLGGARTGELFF. V is TRBV6-5 and J is TRBJ2-2; maybe TRBD2 (6 bases). V was cut by 4 bases and J by 5 bases, with 14 bases left in between. From germline, CDR1 is MNHEY and CDR2 SVGAGI. This CDR3 has 15 amino acids.